These T cell receptor beta chains were read from a single sample in a study of spatial heterogeneity in lung cancer. TCRdb called the 5' RACE reads again in MiXCR, with one record for every CDR3 protein. The table includes about 3,000 distinct CDR3 sequences, under 35% detected once. The sample here was PBMCs, taken at surgery. The source of these receptors is a male donor with early-stage non-small cell lung cancer. The conserved cysteine and the conserved F or W are not part of the CDR3 here. Each record gives: CDR3 protein, V gene.

SARFPGTNTGELF,TRBV20-1
SVEDDEQF,TRBV29-1
ASRPTGPYYEQY,TRBV6-2/TRBV6-3
ASSQDINSPLH,TRBV3-1
ASSYIAESTDTQY,TRBV6-2/TRBV6-3
ASARRLAGGSRSTDTQY,TRBV7-8
ASTLVPNEQF,TRBV12-3/TRBV12-4
SVEGSPSGSSYNEQF,TRBV29-1
ASSEMGGETQY,TRBV6-1
ATSDSRALGGQPQH,TRBV24-1
ASSYQATGLAGDRETQY,TRBV4-2
ASSQGTGQQETQY,TRBV4-3
SASSVIGSNQPQH,TRBV20-1
ATSRSGPRNSPLH,TRBV15
SATQGAFSGNTIY,TRBV29-1
ASSQGAGGPYEQY,TRBV4-1
ASSSPPTSYGYT,TRBV28
ASSFYRGFQETQY,TRBV28
ASSLGGWQTQGQPQH,TRBV28
ATGRTEAF,TRBV10-2
SVEDPDGSSGNTIY,TRBV29-1
SVEATSGRSTDTQY,TRBV29-1
SATTSEAF,TRBV29-1
ASSEARTTLETQY,TRBV2
ASSRGVTLNRVGTGELF,TRBV4-3
ASRLGKDTEAF,TRBV6-1
ASSRTGAGANVLT,TRBV18
ASSPGQGAPSSYEQY,TRBV5-6